The source of this TCR beta chain is a study of blood T cell repertoires in COVID-19 (dated by TCRdb to about 2020). Describing the broader study: Recovered participants in ImmuneRACE Cohort 3 were defined as having two consecutive negative NP/OP PCR tests, clearance from a healthcare professional, or resolution of symptoms. Samples were obtained from the ongoing ImmuneRACE study (first 160 participants) and from 1,254 subjects provided by 6 global collaborators. A freely available public database, intended as a resource for researchers studying the immune response to SARS-CoV-2, is where the repertoires were released. Subjects who had been exposed to COVID-19, were actively infected with it, or had recovered from it provided the deeply sampled blood TCRbeta repertoires that made up the dataset. A de-identified subject ID, COVID-19 status, age in years and sex were almost always included in the sample metadata. The prospective study material was composed of cDNA or gDNA derived from T cells, B-cell-depleted T cells, or PBMCs. Samples from collaborators originated in the United States, Italy and Spain and spanned both the acute and convalescent phases of COVID-19. Where available, HLA class I and class II types were obtained from metadata supplied by the sample provider rather than from assay-based typing. General findings and caveats noted by the study authors: The quantity of clinical and demographic metadata differed by source and by participant and was supplied without curation.

In the prospective study, participants were about 18 to 95 years old, resided in fewer than 25 geographic areas of the United States, and were enrolled through a virtual design. To assign participants to cohorts, the prospective study relied on clinical history that participants themselves reported in a screening survey and a study questionnaire. In the prospective study, whole blood, serum and a nasopharyngeal or oropharyngeal swab were collected from each participant by mobile phlebotomists. Additional blood draws and questionnaires over an approximately two-month period could optionally be provided by prospective study participants. Before DNA extraction, prospective study blood samples were shipped either frozen or at room temperature. TCRbeta CDR3 regions were amplified from genomic DNA using the immunoSEQ Assay, a bias-controlled multiplex PCR. As for the original processing: The number of nucleated cells in each sample was estimated from the amplification of reference gene primers within the assay. Sequence reads were collapsed and filtered to measure the absolute abundance of every unique TCRbeta CDR3 rearrangement. Productive Simpson clonality was computed per sample as the square root of Simpson's diversity index over productive rearrangements. TCRdb carries this immuneACCESS record with in-frame sequences only. Its versions omit some clonotypes, under half of them owing to an unresolved V gene in the studies checked, with the rest unexplained. V and J calls and clone size come straight from that table; D and trimming were deduced from the DNA. The sample includes 350,000 to 400,000 clones, with roughly 86% observed a single time. The ten largest clones take up 1.5% to 2.5% of the sample.

Turning to this clone: Which antigen it targets is not known. The input lacks base qualities; no much larger clone sits a single base away.

V trim: 5 bases; J trim: 8 bases; unmatched bases: 9. Looking up the germline V gene yields CDR1 KGHDR and CDR2 SFDVKD. The CDR3 measures 15 amino acids from cysteine to phenylalanine. Just CDR3 DNA is preserved here, 45 bases in frame from base 1. The sequenced sample was PBMCs or T cells enriched from blood (not recorded which). This TCR was recovered from a man aged 35 to 55 in a cohort exposed to, infected with or recovered from COVID-19 (not recorded which). The chain is assembled from TRBV24-1 and TRBJ2-1, and 9 junction bases match TRBD2. The CDR3 region reads CATSGGSGSFHEQFF. The bases read TGTGCCACCAGTGGAGGTAGCGGGAGTTTCCATGAGCAGTTCTTC.